The clone carrying this T cell receptor beta chain was seen many times. Its antigen is not identified. The V end was cut by 0 bases, the J end by 4 bases, with 12 bases between. Germline V gene sequence: CDR1 MGHRA, CDR2 YSYEKL. This CDR3 is 15 amino acids long. The data were taken from a study of CD8+CD57+ T cells in acquired aplastic anemia. Genomic DNA acted as the template from which TCR beta VDJ combination and CDR3 sequence profiling were carried out. TCRdb reprocessed the reads via MiXCR and lists one record per CDR3 protein. The table lists 100,000 to 150,000 distinct CDR3 sequences, roughly 40% of them singletons, with 2% to 3% in the top ten. Sequenced patients had shown CD8+CD57+ cell expansion by flow cytometry. Study-wide results and limits: In CD8+ cells, Simpson's diversity showed no significant difference between patients and controls. Common to patients and controls were about 31 CD8+ CDR3 sequences.

Specimen: sorted CD4+, CD8+, or CD8+CD57+ T cells (not recorded which) from PBMCs. The sequence was obtained from a human donor with aplastic anemia. This chain uses TRBV4-1 with TRBJ1-2; D gene unclear. Here the CDR3 reads CASSQDEQLTYGYTF. CDR3 DNA sequence: TGCGCCAGCAGCCAAGATGAACAGCTGACCTATGGCTACACCTTC.